Listed here are 3 T cell receptor beta chains from one sample, sequenced in a study of PD-1 blockade in classical Hodgkin lymphoma. All the patients suffered relapse after autologous stem cell transplantation, and brentuximab vedotin exposure differed. Clones were sequenced by immunoSEQ multiplex PCR, and TCRdb holds only the in-frame ones, with some missing. The sample records about 97,000 clones, 65% to 85% being singletons. Sample: peripheral blood mononuclear cells (PBMCs), taken at baseline. These receptors were taken from a human donor with classical Hodgkin lymphoma.

A few counts support this clone. The chain is built from TRBV19 and TRBJ1-2, with 7 bases aligning to TRBD1. Trimming cost V 5 bases and J 2 bases; bases outside gene matches: 8. Germline CDR1 reads LNHDA; CDR2 reads SQIVND (reference sequence). The CDR3 loop spans 15 amino acids. CDR3 in amino acids: CASSWASTGNYGYTF. CDR3 nucleotides: TGTGCCAGTAGTTGGGCCTCGACAGGGAACTATGGCTACACCTTC.

This rearrangement joins TRBV19 to TRBJ2-1; D is uncertain. The germline V gene encodes CDR1 LNHDA and CDR2 SQIVND (reference sequence). The CDR3 is 16 amino acids. V was shortened by 1 base and J by 0 bases, with 10 bases between the two germline ends. CDR3 protein: CASSIGWASSYNEQFF. The CDR3 nucleotides read TGTGCCAGTAGTATAGGTTGGGCAAGCTCCTACAATGAGCAGTTCTTC.

This sequence joins TRBV27 and TRBJ2-6; D may be TRBD2 (5 bases). CDR3 size: 15 residues. Per germline, CDR1 MNHEY and CDR2 SMNVEV (reference sequence). V was cut by 2 bases and J by 4 bases, with 9 bases left in between. For the CDR3, the DNA is TGTGCCAGCAGTTTAGGGAGTCCGGGGGCCAACGTCCTGACTTTC. Translation gives CASSLGSPGANVLTF.